This TCR beta chain was obtained from a study of CD8 T cells in ankylosing spondylitis. This CDR3 region has 14 residues. Looked up from germline, CDR1 is SEHNR and CDR2 is FQNEAQ (reference sequence). Trimming at V came to 10 bases and at J to 1 base, leaving 6 bases not matched to a gene. In this sample, this clonotype turned up a few times. TCRdb processed the 5' RACE reads anew with MiXCR; each CDR3 protein has one entry. Among just over 150,000 distinct CDR3 sequences listed, approximately 20% were seen once. The rearrangement joins TRBV7-9 to TRBJ2-5, with 10 bases matching TRBD2. This TCR derives from a male donor with ankylosing spondylitis or in good health (not recorded which). The specimen was blood, either unsorted or a sorted T cell fraction (not recorded which). CDR3 amino acids: CAIRLAGAQETQYF. CDR3 sequence (DNA): TGTGCCATACGGCTAGCGGGAGCCCAAGAGACCCAGTACTTC.